The T cell receptor (beta chain) described here comes from a study of graft-versus-host responses after intestinal transplantation. Repertoires were generated with immunoSEQ multiplex PCR, while TCRdb's copy carries only in-frame clones and drops some. Among approximately 130,000 clones listed, roughly nine tenths were seen once. Concerning this clone: Antigen specificity is unknown.

The trim removed 4 bases at V and 2 bases at J, leaving 6 bases unmatched. CDR1 and CDR2 from the germline V gene are SGHRS and YFSETQ. The CDR3 contains 16 residues. The chain couples TRBV5-1 to TRBJ2-6; 7 nucleotides agree with TRBD1. The source of this sequence is a human donor who received an intestinal transplant. The specimen was unstimulated CD4+ T cells sorted from spleen or lymph node cells, collected before intestinal transplant. As DNA, the CDR3 is TGCGCCAGCAGCGACAGGGAAGCGGCTGGGGCCAACGTCCTGACTTTC. Its protein product is CASSDREAAGANVLTF.